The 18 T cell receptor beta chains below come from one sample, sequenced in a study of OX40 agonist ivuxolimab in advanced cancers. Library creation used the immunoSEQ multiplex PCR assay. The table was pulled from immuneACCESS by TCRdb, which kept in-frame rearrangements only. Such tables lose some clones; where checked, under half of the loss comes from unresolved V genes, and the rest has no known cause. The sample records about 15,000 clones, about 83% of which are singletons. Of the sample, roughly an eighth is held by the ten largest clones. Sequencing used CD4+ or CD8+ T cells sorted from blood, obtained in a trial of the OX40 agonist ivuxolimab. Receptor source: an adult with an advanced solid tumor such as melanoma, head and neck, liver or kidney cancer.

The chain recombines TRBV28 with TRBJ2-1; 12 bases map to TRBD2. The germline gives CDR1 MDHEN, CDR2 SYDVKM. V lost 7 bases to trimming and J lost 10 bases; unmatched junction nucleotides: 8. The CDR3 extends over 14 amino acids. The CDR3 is CASNPSGRALEQFF. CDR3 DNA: TGTGCCAGCAATCCTAGCGGGAGGGCCCTGGAGCAGTTCTTC. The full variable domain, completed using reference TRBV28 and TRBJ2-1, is DVKVTQSSRYLVKRTGEKVFLECVQDMDHENMFWYRQDPGLGLRLIYFSYDVKMKEKGDIPEGYSVSREKKERFSLILESASTNQTSMYLCASNPSGRALEQFFGPGTRLTVL.

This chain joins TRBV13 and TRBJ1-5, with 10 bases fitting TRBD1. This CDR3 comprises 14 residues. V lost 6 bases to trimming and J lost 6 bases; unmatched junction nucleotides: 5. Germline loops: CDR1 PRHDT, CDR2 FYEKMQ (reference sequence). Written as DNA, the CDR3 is TGTGCCAGCAGTTCCGGGACAGGGGTTCAGCCCCAGCATTTT. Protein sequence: CASSSGTGVQPQHF.

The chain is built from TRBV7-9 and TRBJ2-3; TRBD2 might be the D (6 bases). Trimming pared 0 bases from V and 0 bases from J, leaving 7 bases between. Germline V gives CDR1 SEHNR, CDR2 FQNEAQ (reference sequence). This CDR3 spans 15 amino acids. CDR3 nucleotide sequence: TGTGCCAGCAGCTTAGCGGGACTTAGCACAGATACGCAGTATTTT. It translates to CASSLAGLSTDTQYF.

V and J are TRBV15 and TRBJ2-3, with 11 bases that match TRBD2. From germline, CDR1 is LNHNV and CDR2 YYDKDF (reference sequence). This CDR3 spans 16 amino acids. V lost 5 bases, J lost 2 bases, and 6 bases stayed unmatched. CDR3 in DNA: TGTGCCACCAGCGGCGTAGCGGGAGGGTTCACAGATACGCAGTATTTT. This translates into CATSGVAGGFTDTQYF.

CDR3 coding DNA: TGTGTGGCGGGAGGGCAAGAGACCCAGTACTTC. This sequence encodes CVAGGQETQYF. V and J are TRBV30 and TRBJ2-5, with TRBD2 identical over 9 bases. Germline assignment: CDR1 GTSNPN and CDR2 SVGIG (reference sequence). The CDR3 is 11 amino acids.

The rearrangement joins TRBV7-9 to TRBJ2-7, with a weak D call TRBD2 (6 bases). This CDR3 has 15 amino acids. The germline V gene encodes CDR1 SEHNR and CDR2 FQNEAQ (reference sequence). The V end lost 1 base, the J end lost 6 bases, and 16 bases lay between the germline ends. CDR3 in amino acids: CASSLESGREGEQYF. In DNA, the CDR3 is TGTGCCAGCAGCTTAGAGTCCGGGAGAGAAGGCGAGCAGTACTTC.

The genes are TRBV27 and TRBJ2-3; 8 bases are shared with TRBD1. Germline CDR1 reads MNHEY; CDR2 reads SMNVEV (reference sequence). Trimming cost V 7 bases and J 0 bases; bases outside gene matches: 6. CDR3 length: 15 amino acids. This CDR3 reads CASTHQGASTDTQYF. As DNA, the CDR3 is TGTGCCAGCACCCATCAGGGGGCTAGCACAGATACGCAGTATTTT.

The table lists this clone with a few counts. The CDR3 spells CASSYRDIGPIYNEQFF. The CDR3, as DNA: TGTGCCAGCTCATACCGGGACATAGGCCCTATATACAATGAGCAGTTCTTC. V and J are TRBV18 and TRBJ2-1, with a possible D match to TRBD1 (6 bases). The CDR3 length is 17 residues. CDR1 and CDR2 from the germline V gene are KGHSH and LQKENI. Trimming removed 5 bases from V and 4 bases from J, with 21 bases in between.

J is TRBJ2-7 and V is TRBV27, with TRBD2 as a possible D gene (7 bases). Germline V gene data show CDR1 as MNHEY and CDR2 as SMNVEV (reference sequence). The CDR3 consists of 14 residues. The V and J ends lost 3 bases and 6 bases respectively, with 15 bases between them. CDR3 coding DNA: TGTGCCAGCAGTTTGGGGGGGGCTAAGTTCGAGCAGTACTTC. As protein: CASSLGGAKFEQYF.

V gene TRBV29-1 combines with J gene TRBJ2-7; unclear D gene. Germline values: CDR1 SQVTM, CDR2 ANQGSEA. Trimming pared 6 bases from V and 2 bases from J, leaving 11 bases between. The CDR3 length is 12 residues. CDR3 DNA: TGCAGCGTGCGGCCAGAGCCCTACGAGCAGTACTTC. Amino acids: CSVRPEPYEQYF.

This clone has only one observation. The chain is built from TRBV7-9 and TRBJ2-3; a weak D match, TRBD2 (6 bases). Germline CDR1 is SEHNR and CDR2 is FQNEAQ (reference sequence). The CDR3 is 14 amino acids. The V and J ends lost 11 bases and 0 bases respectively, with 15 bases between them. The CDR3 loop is CASFRGISTDTQYF. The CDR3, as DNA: TGTGCCTCTTTTCGCGGGATCAGCACAGATACGCAGTATTTT. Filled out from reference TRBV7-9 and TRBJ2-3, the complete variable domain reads DTGVSQNPRHKITKRGQNVTFRCDPISEHNRLYWYRQTLGQGPEFLTYFQNEAQLEKSRLLSDRFSAERPKGSFSTLEIQRTEQGDSAMYLCASFRGISTDTQYFGPGTRLTVL.

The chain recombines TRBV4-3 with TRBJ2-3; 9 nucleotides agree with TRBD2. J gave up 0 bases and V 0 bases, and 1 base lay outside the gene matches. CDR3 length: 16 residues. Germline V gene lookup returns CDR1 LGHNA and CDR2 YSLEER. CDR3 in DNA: TGCGCCAGCAGCCAAGAAACTAGCGGGAGCACAGATACGCAGTATTTT. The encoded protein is CASSQETSGSTDTQYF.

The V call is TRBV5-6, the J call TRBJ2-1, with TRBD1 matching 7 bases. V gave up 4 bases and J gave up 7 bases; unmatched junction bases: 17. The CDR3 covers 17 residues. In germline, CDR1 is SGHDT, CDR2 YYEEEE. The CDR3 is CASSPSVRQGPRNEQFF. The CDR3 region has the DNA TGTGCCAGCAGCCCCTCAGTACGACAGGGTCCGAGGAATGAGCAGTTCTTC.

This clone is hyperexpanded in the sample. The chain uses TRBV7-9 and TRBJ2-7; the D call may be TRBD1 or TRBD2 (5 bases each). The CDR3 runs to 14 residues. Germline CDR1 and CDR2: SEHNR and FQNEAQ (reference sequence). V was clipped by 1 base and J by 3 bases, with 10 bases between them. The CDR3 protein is CASSLVGDLYEQYF. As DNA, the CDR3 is TGTGCCAGCAGCTTAGTGGGGGATCTCTACGAGCAGTACTTC.

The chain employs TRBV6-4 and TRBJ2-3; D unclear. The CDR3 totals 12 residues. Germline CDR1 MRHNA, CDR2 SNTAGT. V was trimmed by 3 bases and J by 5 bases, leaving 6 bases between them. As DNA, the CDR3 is TGTGCCAGCAGTGATTCTGGAGATACGCAGTATTTT. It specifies CASSDSGDTQYF.

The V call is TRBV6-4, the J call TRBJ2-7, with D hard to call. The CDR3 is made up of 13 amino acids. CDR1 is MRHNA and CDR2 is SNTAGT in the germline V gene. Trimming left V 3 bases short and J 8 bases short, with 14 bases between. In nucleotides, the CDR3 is TGTGCCAGCAGTGATTGGATCCCAGTGAAGCAGTACTTC. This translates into CASSDWIPVKQYF.

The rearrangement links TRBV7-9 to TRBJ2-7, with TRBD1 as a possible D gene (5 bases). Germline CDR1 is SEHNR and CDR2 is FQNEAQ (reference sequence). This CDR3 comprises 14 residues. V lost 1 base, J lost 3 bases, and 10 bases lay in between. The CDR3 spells CASSLDAGYYEQYF. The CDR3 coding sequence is TGTGCCAGCAGCTTAGATGCAGGGTACTACGAGCAGTACTTC. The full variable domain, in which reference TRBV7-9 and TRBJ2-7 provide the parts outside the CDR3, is DTGVSQNPRHKITKRGQNVTFRCDPISEHNRLYWYRQTLGQGPEFLTYFQNEAQLEKSRLLSDRFSAERPKGSFSTLEIQRTEQGDSAMYLCASSLDAGYYEQYFGPGTRLTVT.

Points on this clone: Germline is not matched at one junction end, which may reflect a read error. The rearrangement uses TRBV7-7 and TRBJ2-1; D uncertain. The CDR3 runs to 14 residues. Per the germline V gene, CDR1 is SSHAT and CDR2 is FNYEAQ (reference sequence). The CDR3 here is CASSLDLGDNEQFF. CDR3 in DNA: TGTGCTAGCAGCTTAGACCTAGGTGACAATGAGCAGTTCTTC.